Presented here are 22 T cell receptor beta chains from one specimen sequenced in a study of T-cell memory formation after mild COVID-19. One entry per CDR3 protein results from TCRdb running MiXCR on the 5' RACE reads. Of 150,000 or so distinct CDR3 sequences in the sample, approximately 25% are singletons; the top ten hold less than 25%. The specimen was PBMCs or a T cell subset sorted from them (not recorded which). Receptor source: an adult woman who had mild COVID-19 (a few samples of this study predate the infection). Cell type and time point are not known.

This clonotype was seen a few times. The chain is built from TRBV2 and TRBJ2-2, with D maybe TRBD1 (5 bases). The CDR3 contains 16 residues. V was cut by 5 bases and J by 0 bases, with 13 bases left in between. The germline V gene encodes CDR1 SNHLY and CDR2 FYNNEI. The chain's CDR3 is CASSSREPTNTGELFF. CDR3 sequence (DNA): TGTGCCAGCAGTTCCAGGGAACCAACGAACACCGGGGAGCTGTTTTTT.

Written as DNA, the CDR3 is TGTGCCAGTAGTAGGGACTCCTACAATGAGCAGTTCTTC. Protein: CASSRDSYNEQFF. This rearrangement joins TRBV19 to TRBJ2-1, with D unresolved. V lost 4 bases and J lost 0, with 4 bases in between. Germline loops: CDR1 LNHDA, CDR2 SQIVND (reference sequence). The CDR3 covers 13 residues. The entire variable domain, with the rest obtained from reference TRBV19 and TRBJ2-1, is as follows: DGGITQSPKYLFRKEGQNVTLSCEQNLNHDAMYWYRQDPGQGLRLIYYSQIVNDFQKGDIAEGYSVSREKKESFPLTVTSAQKNPTAFYLCASSRDSYNEQFFGPGTRLTVL.

The chain combines TRBV7-8 with TRBJ1-4, with D uncertain. The CDR3 covers 14 residues. V was cut by 8 bases and J by 8 bases, with 18 bases left in between. CDR1 SGHVS and CDR2 FQNEAQ come from the germline V gene. DNA of the CDR3: TGTGCCAGCTCTACCGGGTTCGTTGGGGAAAAACTGTTTTTT. Translation: CASSTGFVGEKLFF.

The sample holds a few counts of this clonotype. The V and J genes are TRBV6-5 and TRBJ1-2, with a possible D match to TRBD1 (6 bases). V was shortened by 0 bases and J by 7 bases, with 15 bases between the two germline ends. In germline, CDR1 is MNHEY, CDR2 SVGAGI. The CDR3 is 15 amino acids. CDR3: CASSYSMGGRVGYTF. CDR3 in DNA: TGTGCCAGCAGTTACTCGATGGGGGGGCGTGTTGGCTACACCTTC.

This clonotype was recorded a few times. The chain employs TRBV12-3 or TRBV12-4 and TRBJ2-2; TRBD2 matches 7 bases. V was clipped by 6 bases and J by 4 bases; unmatched bases: 11. CDR3 length equals 16 residues. As DNA, the CDR3 is TGTGCCAGCAGCCCCTGGCGGGGGATGACCACCGGGGAGCTGTTTTTT. This codes for CASSPWRGMTTGELFF.

This clonotype was recorded many times. The J gene is TRBJ2-1, the V gene TRBV7-3; TRBD2 aligns across 7 bases. V shed 3 bases and J 5 bases; nucleotides not matched to a gene: 10. CDR3 length: 16 amino acids. The germline V gene encodes CDR1 SGHTA and CDR2 FQGTGA. The CDR3 coding sequence is TGTGCCAGCAGCTTGGGATCAGCGGGGTTCAACAATGAGCAGTTCTTC. This gives the protein CASSLGSAGFNNEQFF.

The chain is built from TRBV6-2 or TRBV6-3 and TRBJ2-7; 9 bases match TRBD1. J gave up 3 bases and V 5 bases, and 2 bases lay outside the gene matches. This CDR3 is 13 amino acids long. Germline CDR1 MNHEY, CDR2 SVGEGT. The CDR3 coding sequence is TGTGCCAGCAGTGACAGGGGGATCTACGAGCAGTACTTC. It encodes CASSDRGIYEQYF.

The chain uses TRBV29-1 and TRBJ2-7; 7 nucleotides line up with TRBD1. In germline, CDR1 is SQVTM, CDR2 ANQGSEA. The CDR3 has 13 amino acids. V shed 1 base and J 4 bases; nucleotides not matched to a gene: 4. The CDR3 sequence: CSVEAGTVYEQYF. The DNA for the CDR3 is TGCAGCGTTGAAGCCGGGACAGTATACGAGCAGTACTTC.

The CDR3 bases are TGTGCCAGCAGCGTAGGCAGGGTGGACACTGAAGCTTTCTTT. This translates into CASSVGRVDTEAFF. The J gene is TRBJ1-1, the V gene TRBV9; D might be TRBD1 (5 bases). Germline V lookup: CDR1 SGDLS, CDR2 YYNGEE. Deletions cut 0 bases from V and 3 bases from J, with 9 bases between. The CDR3 has 14 amino acids. Based on the CDR3 plus reference TRBV9 and TRBJ1-1, the full variable domain is DSGVTQTPKHLITATGQRVTLRCSPRSGDLSVYWYQQSLDQGLQFLIQYYNGEERAKGNILERFSAQQFPDLHSELNLSSLELGDSALYFCASSVGRVDTEAFFGQGTRLTVV.

J is TRBJ2-3 and V is TRBV6-2 or TRBV6-3; 9 positions match TRBD2. J gave up 3 bases and V 3 bases, and 1 base lay outside the gene matches. Germline-derived CDR1 and CDR2 are MNHEY and SVGEGT. The CDR3 length is 14 residues. The CDR3 DNA is TGTGCCAGCAGTTATGGACTAGCGACAGATACGCAGTATTTT. It translates to CASSYGLATDTQYF.

The chain links TRBV5-4 to TRBJ1-1; D not resolved. The V gene lost 0 bases and the J gene lost 3 bases, with 15 bases spanning the gap. Germline CDR1 reads SGHNT; CDR2 reads YYREEE (reference sequence). The CDR3 is 16 residues long. Here the CDR3 DNA reads TGTGCCAGCAGCTTGGGAGGAATGGGCTCTTACACTGAAGCTTTCTTT. Amino acid sequence: CASSLGGMGSYTEAFF.

The rearrangement joins TRBV29-1 to TRBJ1-2; no firm D call. Germline CDR1 and CDR2: SQVTM and ANQGSEA. The CDR3 is 12 amino acids. The V gene lost 6 bases and the J gene lost 3 bases, with 11 bases spanning the gap. This CDR3 reads CSVSGGDYGYTF. The CDR3 DNA is TGCAGCGTATCGGGTGGGGACTATGGCTACACCTTC. Using reference TRBV29-1 and TRBJ1-2 for the parts outside the CDR3, the full variable domain is SAVISQKPSRDICQRGTSLTIQCQVDSQVTMMFWYRQQPGQSLTLIATANQGSEATYESGFVIDKFPISRPNLTFSTLTVSNMSPEDSSIYLCSVSGGDYGYTFGSGTRLTVV.

This clonotype was detected only a few times. V gene TRBV23-1 combines with J gene TRBJ2-5, with D possibly matching TRBD1 (6 bases). TRBV23-1 is filed as an ORF, its function uncertain. The CDR3 runs 17 residues. V lost 6 bases, J lost 4 bases, and 24 bases lay in between. The CDR3 sequence: CASSRLPGHQPRETQYF. In DNA form, the CDR3 reads TGCGCCAGCAGCCGACTTCCGGGACACCAGCCGAGAGAGACCCAGTACTTC.

The chain is built from TRBV7-3 and TRBJ2-1; the D is unclear. The CDR3 has 16 residues. V was clipped by 6 bases and J by 4 bases, with 19 bases between them. Germline CDR1 and CDR2: SGHTA and FQGTGA. In nucleotides, the CDR3 is TGTGCCAGCAGTCCTCTGGCGGATGATGTATACAATGAGCAGTTCTTC. This gives the protein CASSPLADDVYNEQFF.

This sequence joins TRBV5-1 and TRBJ2-2, with D tentatively TRBD2 (5 bases). The CDR3 sequence is 15 residues long. V lost 1 base to trimming and J lost 0 bases, with 7 bases between them. From germline, CDR1 is SGHRS and CDR2 YFSETQ. This CDR3 is CASSLIGANTGELFF. Here the CDR3 DNA reads TGCGCCAGCAGCTTGATCGGGGCGAACACCGGGGAGCTGTTTTTT. The whole variable domain, remainder taken from reference TRBV5-1 and TRBJ2-2, is KAGVTQTPRYLIKTRGQQVTLSCSPISGHRSVSWYQQTPGQGLQFLFEYFSETQRNKGNFPGRFSGRQFSNSRSEMNVSTLELGDSALYLCASSLIGANTGELFFGEGSRLTVL.

The chain uses TRBV12-3 or TRBV12-4 and TRBJ2-3, with D uncertain. Trimming shortened V by 7 bases and J by 6 bases, and 17 bases separated the two germline ends. The length of the CDR3 is 14 residues. The CDR3 nucleotides read TGTGCCAGCACCTTCGGCGTGTTGGCTGATACGCAGTATTTT. The encoded protein is CASTFGVLADTQYF.

Only a few counts were recorded for this clonotype. CDR3: CASSETGTYEQFF. The CDR3 DNA reads TGTGCCAGCAGCGAGACCGGGACTTATGAGCAGTTCTTC. The chain employs TRBV3-1 and TRBJ2-1; TRBD2 might be the D (6 bases). Germline V lookup: CDR1 LGHDT, CDR2 YNNKEL (reference sequence). V lost 5 bases, J lost 8 bases, and 13 bases lay in between. The CDR3 loop spans 13 amino acids.

This clonotype occurred many times. The chain uses TRBV10-3 and TRBJ2-3; D not resolved. The CDR3 spans 17 residues. Trimming shortened V by 8 bases and J by 2 bases, and 23 bases separated the two germline ends. The V gene's germline CDR1 is ENHRY and CDR2 SYGVKD. This CDR3 reads CAIAAARTRVFTDTQYF. CDR3 in DNA: TGTGCCATCGCGGCTGCGCGGACCCGCGTGTTCACAGATACGCAGTATTTT.

This chain connects TRBV7-2 to TRBJ2-5; D may be TRBD2 (5 bases). V gave up 4 bases and J gave up 0 bases, with 18 bases separating them. Germline values: CDR1 SGHTA, CDR2 FQGNSA. This CDR3 is built from 17 residues. As DNA, the CDR3 is TGTGCCAGCAGCTCCCCCAGCGAGCGGCCAAACCAAGAGACCCAGTACTTC. Translated: CASSSPSERPNQETQYF. Filled out from reference TRBV7-2 and TRBJ2-5, the complete variable domain reads GAGVSQSPSNKVTEKGKDVELRCDPISGHTALYWYRQSLGQGLEFLIYFQGNSAPDKSGLPSDRFSAERTGGSVSTLTIQRTQQEDSAVYLCASSSPSERPNQETQYFGPGTRLLVL.

The rearrangement links TRBV6-2 or TRBV6-3 to TRBJ1-2, with TRBD1 identical over 8 bases. Germline V lookup: CDR1 MNHEY, CDR2 SVGEGT. V was clipped by 0 bases and J by 8 bases; unmatched bases: 11. The CDR3 extends over 16 amino acids. The CDR3 sequence is CASSYSFSDRAVGYTF. The CDR3 nucleotides are TGTGCCAGCAGTTACTCCTTCTCGGACAGGGCGGTCGGCTACACCTTC.

The rearrangement joins TRBV29-1 to TRBJ1-1; no clear D gene. Trimming removed 5 bases at V and 6 bases at J, with 13 bases between. This CDR3 region has 12 residues. In germline, CDR1 is SQVTM, CDR2 ANQGSEA. The CDR3 is CSVCADSPEAFF. The CDR3 nucleotides are TGCAGCGTTTGTGCCGATAGCCCTGAAGCTTTCTTT.

J is TRBJ2-1 and V is TRBV9; D remains unclear. There are 14 residues in the CDR3. Trimming cost V 0 bases and J 1 base, with 5 bases left between them. Germline V gene lookup returns CDR1 SGDLS and CDR2 YYNGEE. Here the CDR3 reads CASSVVGSYNEQFF. In DNA, the CDR3 is TGTGCCAGCAGCGTAGTTGGGTCCTACAATGAGCAGTTCTTC.